This T cell receptor beta chain appears in the sequencing data of a study of beta chain features in type 1 diabetes. Overall study context: Healthy donors and patients showed comparable age, gender and cell yields. Summed over all samples, the examined sorted cells came to under 110,000,000. Whole-study results and caveats: In cDNA sequencing, cells with high TCR expression could be over-represented. Moderate but significant shortening of TCRB CDR3s was recorded in all four CD4+ subsets from Type 1 diabetes patients. Patients and controls would be equally affected if PCR favored shorter templates.

Germline trimming cut 1 base from V and 0 bases from J; bases unmatched to any gene: 7. Germline V gene sequence: CDR1 LGHNA, CDR2 YSLEER. This CDR3 is 18 amino acids long. Concerning this clone itself: Its target is unknown.

Every bit of the isolated RNA underwent reverse transcription, so sequencing read expressed TCRB transcripts. Here immunoSEQ multiplex PCR was the method, and the copy in TCRdb shows in-frame clones only, minus some. Of 600,000 or so clones listed, around 12% were seen once; the top ten hold around 0.12%. The sample taken for sequencing was naive CD4+ T cells from blood. The receptor was isolated from a man under 40 with type 1 diabetes. The chain couples TRBV4-3 to TRBJ1-3; TRBD1 aligns across 9 bases. The CDR3 sequence is CASSQALQGANSGNTIYF. The CDR3 nucleotides are TGCGCCAGCAGCCAAGCTTTACAGGGGGCGAACTCTGGAAACACCATATATTTT.